Each of the 26 T cell receptor beta chains below was sequenced from the same sample in a study of response to subunit inactivated influenza vaccine. TCRdb reprocessed the RT-PCR reads with MiXCR, giving one entry per CDR3 protein. The data hold about 780,000 distinct CDR3 sequences, with around 20% observed a single time. Sequenced here: PBMCs from blood, sampled approximately 5 days after vaccination. The source is a man aged 50 or older who received an inactivated influenza vaccine.

This clonotype was detected a few times. This chain joins TRBV29-1 and TRBJ1-2, with TRBD1 identical over 10 bases. CDR1 SQVTM and CDR2 ANQGSEA come from the germline V gene. The trim removed 4 bases at V and 8 bases at J, leaving 10 bases unmatched. The CDR3 loop spans 14 amino acids. CDR3 loop: CSVGGDRGTFGYTF. The CDR3 coding sequence is TGCAGCGTTGGGGGGGACAGGGGAACGTTCGGCTACACCTTC. The whole variable domain, filled in from reference TRBV29-1 and TRBJ1-2, reads SAVISQKPSRDICQRGTSLTIQCQVDSQVTMMFWYRQQPGQSLTLIATANQGSEATYESGFVIDKFPISRPNLTFSTLTVSNMSPEDSSIYLCSVGGDRGTFGYTFGSGTRLTVV.

The rearrangement links TRBV18 to TRBJ2-2, with TRBD1 matching 10 bases. V was clipped by 4 bases and J by 5 bases; unmatched bases: 7. The CDR3 consists of 16 residues. CDR1 KGHSH and CDR2 LQKENI come from the germline V gene. Written as DNA, the CDR3 is TGTGCCAGCTCACTTTCGACAGGGGGCTGGACCGGGGAGCTGTTTTTT. Its protein product is CASSLSTGGWTGELFF.

In its sample, this clonotype was seen a few times. The chain recombines TRBV5-1 with TRBJ2-7, with 8 bases matching TRBD2. Losses at the gene ends were 0 bases for V and 7 bases for J; bases not matched to a gene: 6. CDR1 SGHRS and CDR2 YFSETQ come from the germline V gene. The CDR3 loop spans 14 amino acids. The CDR3 loop is CASSLEPSGREQYF. Here the CDR3 DNA reads TGCGCCAGCAGCTTGGAACCTAGCGGGCGAGAGCAGTACTTC. Combining the CDR3 with reference TRBV5-1 and TRBJ2-7 gives the whole variable domain KAGVTQTPRYLIKTRGQQVTLSCSPISGHRSVSWYQQTPGQGLQFLFEYFSETQRNKGNFPGRFSGRQFSNSRSEMNVSTLELGDSALYLCASSLEPSGREQYFGPGTRLTVT.

The J gene is TRBJ1-6, the V gene TRBV6-1; D perhaps matches TRBD1 (6 bases). Germline CDR1 reads MNHNS; CDR2 reads SASEGT. Trimming stripped 5 bases from V and 7 bases from J, with 15 bases between. This CDR3 contains 15 residues. As DNA, the CDR3 is TGTGCCAGCAGTCTCGGCTGGGGGGCGAATTCACCCCTCCACTTT. Its translation: CASSLGWGANSPLHF.

This clonotype was picked up a small number of times. The chain recombines TRBV7-8 with TRBJ2-1; a possible D gene is TRBD1 (7 bases). The CDR3 is 13 amino acids. V lost 6 bases, J lost 7 bases, and 13 bases lay in between. CDR1 and CDR2 (germline): SGHVS, FQNEAQ. This CDR3 is CASRPQGGNEQFF. CDR3 bases: TGTGCCAGCAGGCCCCAGGGGGGTAATGAGCAGTTCTTC.

A few counts support this clonotype. V gene TRBV4-2 combines with J gene TRBJ1-2; 11 bases match TRBD1. Germline CDR1 LGHNA, CDR2 YNFKEQ. This CDR3 region has 13 residues. V was pared by 3 bases and J by 10 bases, with 4 bases of the junction left unmatched. In DNA form, the CDR3 reads TGTGCCAGCAGCCATCTGGGACAGGGGGACTACACCTTC. It yields the protein CASSHLGQGDYTF.

V gene TRBV10-3 combines with J gene TRBJ1-2; the D gene is possibly TRBD1 (5 bases). CDR3 length: 14 residues. CDR1 is ENHRY, CDR2 SYGVKD, per germline. V was cut by 2 bases and J by 8 bases, with 15 bases left in between. The CDR3 DNA reads as TGTGCCATCAGTGAGAGAGGGGCTTATGAGGGCTACACCTTC. As protein: CAISERGAYEGYTF.

This clonotype was recorded at least ten times. V usage is TRBV7-9 and J usage is TRBJ2-1; 8 nucleotides align to TRBD2. Germline CDR1 reads SEHNR; CDR2 reads FQNEAQ (reference sequence). Germline trimming cut 5 bases from V and 2 bases from J; bases unmatched to any gene: 8. This CDR3 is 16 amino acids long. CDR3 region: CASSTRAGVTYNEQFF. In DNA, the CDR3 is TGTGCCAGCAGCACCAGAGCGGGAGTAACCTACAATGAGCAGTTCTTC.

This clonotype is a singleton in its sample. The rearrangement links TRBV15 to TRBJ2-7; D is unresolved. The CDR3 has 13 residues. With 1 base removed from V and 3 bases from J, the gap between germline ends came to 7 bases. The germline V gene encodes CDR1 LNHNV and CDR2 YYDKDF (reference sequence). CDR3 residues: CATSRGNSYEQYF. In DNA, the CDR3 is TGTGCCACCAGCAGAGGAAACAGCTACGAGCAGTACTTC.

The gene calls are TRBV6-2 or TRBV6-3 and TRBJ1-2; D not resolved. The CDR3 is 13 amino acids. V was shortened by 3 bases and J by 1 base, with 6 bases between the two germline ends. In germline, CDR1 is MNHEY, CDR2 SVGEGT. Written as DNA, the CDR3 is TGTGCCAGCAGTTATAGATTTAACTATGGCTACACCTTC. As protein: CASSYRFNYGYTF.

In its sample, this clonotype was seen a few times. The chain uses TRBV20-1 and TRBJ2-7; no clear D gene. V shed 3 bases and J shed 7 bases, with 10 bases lying between them. The CDR3 consists of 11 residues. CDR1 is DFQATT and CDR2 is SNEGSKA in the germline V gene (reference sequence). CDR3 coding DNA: TGCAGTGCTAGCAAAGAAAGGGAGCAGTACTTC. Translated: CSASKEREQYF.

The chain couples TRBV6-2 or TRBV6-3 to TRBJ2-5, with 9 nucleotides matching TRBD2. CDR3 length: 18 amino acids. Trimming cost V 6 bases and J 4 bases; bases outside gene matches: 18. Germline CDR1 reads MNHEY; CDR2 reads SVGEGT. CDR3 in amino acids: CASSPSLRPSTSGETQYF. CDR3 nucleotide sequence: TGTGCCAGCAGCCCGTCCCTACGACCCTCGACTAGCGGAGAGACCCAGTACTTC.

The rearrangement uses TRBV7-9 and TRBJ2-7, with no clear D. Trimming took 5 bases from V and 2 from J, leaving 19 bases between them. The CDR3 has 16 residues. CDR1 is SEHNR, CDR2 FQNEAQ, per germline (reference sequence). CDR3 loop: CASSPTNGPATYEQYF. CDR3 sequence (DNA): TGTGCCAGCAGCCCGACCAACGGCCCCGCGACCTACGAGCAGTACTTC.

The CDR3 sequence is CAISESMSRDEQYF. As DNA, the CDR3 is TGTGCCATCAGTGAGTCCATGAGTCGGGACGAGCAGTACTTC. V gene TRBV10-3 combines with J gene TRBJ2-7; D call uncertain. Trimming stripped 0 bases from V and 5 bases from J, with 11 bases between. The CDR3 runs 14 residues. Germline assignment: CDR1 ENHRY and CDR2 SYGVKD.

This clonotype was seen only a few times. The rearrangement uses TRBV11-2 and TRBJ2-1; D remains unclear. CDR1 is SGHAT, CDR2 FQNNGV, per germline. Trimming pared 5 bases from V and 9 bases from J, leaving 11 bases between. CDR3 size: 12 residues. The CDR3 sequence: CASSLSVFEQFF. The CDR3 DNA is TGTGCCAGCAGCCTGAGTGTATTTGAGCAGTTCTTC.

This chain links TRBV29-1 with TRBJ2-5; perhaps D is TRBD1 or TRBD2 (5 bases each). This CDR3 is 13 amino acids long. The germline gives CDR1 SQVTM, CDR2 ANQGSEA. V was shortened by 7 bases and J by 1 base, with 13 bases between the two germline ends. The CDR3 protein is CSGGMSGQETQYF. In DNA, the CDR3 is TGCAGCGGGGGGATGAGCGGCCAAGAGACCCAGTACTTC.

The chain links TRBV18 to TRBJ2-5; no reliable D call. Trimming took 1 base from V and 2 from J, leaving 11 bases between them. There are 15 residues in the CDR3. Germline V CDR1 and CDR2: KGHSH, LQKENI. The DNA for the CDR3 is TGTGCCAGCTCACCACGGGTGGGATCGCAAGAGACCCAGTACTTC. Translation gives CASSPRVGSQETQYF.

This clonotype was counted a few times. The genes are TRBV11-1 and TRBJ2-6; D remains unclear. V lost 5 bases and J lost 0, with 8 bases in between. This CDR3 has 15 amino acids. Germline CDR1 is SGHAT and CDR2 is FQDESV (reference sequence). CDR3 nucleotides: TGTGCCAGCAGCAGACATAACTCTGGGGCCAACGTCCTGACTTTC. It codes for CASSRHNSGANVLTF.

This clonotype was counted between two and nine times. This chain links TRBV20-1 with TRBJ2-7, with D unresolved. V was clipped by 0 bases and J by 4 bases, with 13 bases between them. Germline assignment: CDR1 DFQATT and CDR2 SNEGSKA (reference sequence). The length of the CDR3 is 14 residues. CDR3 in amino acids: CSARDPGSWYEQYF. The CDR3 coding sequence is TGCAGTGCTAGAGATCCGGGCTCATGGTACGAGCAGTACTTC.

In its sample, this clonotype was seen many times. The CDR3 protein is CAISEGQGSEKLFF. As DNA, the CDR3 is TGTGCCATCAGTGAGGGACAGGGAAGCGAAAAACTGTTTTTT. The J gene is TRBJ1-4, the V gene TRBV10-3, with 8 bases that match TRBD1. V shed 2 bases, J shed 8 bases, and the junction held 4 bases outside the gene matches. This CDR3 region has 14 residues. In germline, CDR1 is ENHRY, CDR2 SYGVKD.

V is TRBV19 and J is TRBJ2-1; 8 positions match TRBD2. Trimming at V came to 5 bases and at J to 4 bases, leaving 10 bases not matched to a gene. The CDR3 has 16 residues. Germline V gene lookup returns CDR1 LNHDA and CDR2 SQIVND (reference sequence). CDR3: CASSVISGSGYNEQFF. The CDR3 DNA reads TGTGCCAGTAGTGTCATCAGCGGGAGTGGGTACAATGAGCAGTTCTTC.

This chain connects TRBV4-3 to TRBJ1-2, with D possibly being TRBD1 (6 bases). CDR3 length: 16 amino acids. Trimming left V 2 bases short and J 0 bases short, with 13 bases between. Germline V CDR1 and CDR2: LGHNA, YSLEER. CDR3 residues: CASSQQGLGSNYGYTF. CDR3 in DNA: TGCGCCAGCAGCCAACAGGGGTTAGGATCTAACTATGGCTACACCTTC.

A few counts support this clonotype. The chain combines TRBV5-1 with TRBJ1-2, with 11 positions matching TRBD1. The CDR3 sequence is 16 residues long. V shed 0 bases and J 6 bases; nucleotides not matched to a gene: 7. Germline CDR1 SGHRS, CDR2 YFSETQ. The CDR3 bases are TGCGCCAGCAGCTTGGCGGACAGGGGGCGCGTCCATGGCTACACCTTC. Protein sequence: CASSLADRGRVHGYTF. The full variable domain, in which reference TRBV5-1 and TRBJ1-2 provide the parts outside the CDR3, is KAGVTQTPRYLIKTRGQQVTLSCSPISGHRSVSWYQQTPGQGLQFLFEYFSETQRNKGNFPGRFSGRQFSNSRSEMNVSTLELGDSALYLCASSLADRGRVHGYTFGSGTRLTVV.

CDR3: CASSPTGGLGTDTQYF. The CDR3 bases are TGTGCCAGCAGCCCTACCGGGGGGCTTGGCACAGATACGCAGTATTTT. The chain couples TRBV7-9 to TRBJ2-3, with D perhaps matching TRBD2 (7 bases). V was pared by 5 bases and J by 1 base, with 16 bases between. CDR3 length: 16 residues. CDR1 and CDR2 from the germline V gene are SEHNR and FQNEAQ (reference sequence).

Only a few counts were recorded for this clonotype. V usage is TRBV6-5 and J usage is TRBJ2-7; 9 nucleotides line up with TRBD1. CDR3 length: 18 amino acids. CDR1 is MNHEY and CDR2 is SVGAGI in the germline V gene. The J segment lost 0 bases and the V segment lost 2 bases, leaving 11 bases of the junction unmatched. The CDR3 loop reads CASSYGSVTGGSSYEQYF. DNA of the CDR3: TGTGCCAGCAGTTACGGTTCGGTTACAGGGGGCAGCTCCTACGAGCAGTACTTC.

This clonotype was counted ten times or more. V and J are TRBV20-1 and TRBJ2-2; TRBD2 matches 11 bases. Germline V lookup: CDR1 DFQATT, CDR2 SNEGSKA (reference sequence). The CDR3 contains 15 residues. The V segment lost 5 bases and the J segment 5 bases; nucleotides outside the gene matches: 7. The CDR3 DNA follows: TGCAGTGCTCTTGGACTAGCGGGTAGTACCGGGGAGCTGTTTTTT. This gives the protein CSALGLAGSTGELFF.